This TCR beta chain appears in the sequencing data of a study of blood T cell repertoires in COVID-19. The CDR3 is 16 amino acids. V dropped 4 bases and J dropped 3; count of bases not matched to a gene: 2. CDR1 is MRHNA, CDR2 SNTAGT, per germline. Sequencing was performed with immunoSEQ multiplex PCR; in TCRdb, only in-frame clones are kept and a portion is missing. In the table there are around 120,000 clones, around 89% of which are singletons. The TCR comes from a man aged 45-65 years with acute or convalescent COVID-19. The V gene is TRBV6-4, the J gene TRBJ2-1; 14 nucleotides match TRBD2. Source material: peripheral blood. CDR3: CASSGLAGGNYNEQFF. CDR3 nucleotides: TGTGCCAGCAGTGGACTAGCGGGAGGGAACTACAATGAGCAGTTCTTC.